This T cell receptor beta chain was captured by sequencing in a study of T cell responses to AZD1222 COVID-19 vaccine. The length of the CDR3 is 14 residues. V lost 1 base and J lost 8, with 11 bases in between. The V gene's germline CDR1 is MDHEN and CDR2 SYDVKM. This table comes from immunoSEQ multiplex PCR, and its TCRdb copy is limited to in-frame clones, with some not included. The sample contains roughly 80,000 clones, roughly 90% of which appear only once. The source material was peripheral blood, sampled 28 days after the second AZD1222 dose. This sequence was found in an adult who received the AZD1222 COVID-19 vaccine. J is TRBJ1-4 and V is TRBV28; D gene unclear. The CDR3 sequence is CASSLSGVREKLFF. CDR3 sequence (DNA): TGTGCCAGCAGTTTATCTGGGGTTCGGGAAAAACTGTTTTTT.